Listed below are T cell receptor beta chains from one sample, sequenced in a study of cytomegalovirus exposure and HLA in healthy donors. Repertoires were generated with immunoSEQ multiplex PCR, while TCRdb's copy carries only in-frame clones and drops some. Counted here are some 85,000 clones, approximately 80% occurring once; the ten biggest clones make up roughly 3%. Sequencing input: PBMCs. The origin of the receptors is a man aged 40-49 years in good health and CMV-seronegative. CDR3s include the opening cysteine and the closing phenylalanine or tryptophan. The order of the fields is CDR3 length, D gene, clone size, V gene, J gene, CDR3 DNA, CDR3 protein. A D gene is named only where the DNA matches it firmly. Not all rows give a size; the values are once, few, many and, for expanded clones, a class.

>16|TRBD1|medium-sized|TRBV27|TRBJ2-7
TGTGCCAGCGGTCCTTGGGATCAGACAGGGGGTAGGGAGCAGTACTTC
CASGPWDQTGGREQYF
>16|TRBD2|NA|TRBV28|TRBJ2-7
TGTGCCAGCAGCTCCAGACGGGGGGACCCCTTATACGAGCAGTACTTC
CASSSRRGDPLYEQYF
>15|NA|NA|TRBV7-6|TRBJ2-7
TGTGCCAGCAGCTCGCACAGTACTTCCTTGTACGAGCAGTACTTC
CASSSHSTSLYEQYF
>16|TRBD1|NA|TRBV16|TRBJ2-7
TGTGCCAGCAGCCCGGGACAGCGGAATTTCCACTACGAGCAGTACTTC
CASSPGQRNFHYEQYF
>14|NA|NA|TRBV6-1|TRBJ2-7
TGTGCCAGCAGTGGCTGGGACAACTCCTACGAGCAGTACTTC
CASSGWDNSYEQYF
>13|NA|NA|TRBV11-2|TRBJ1-2
TGTGCCAGCAGCTTATTGGGCAGTCTAGCCTACACCTTC
CASSLLGSLAYTF
>12|NA|NA|TRBV6-5|TRBJ2-7
TGTGCCAGCAGGGGGGGAACATACGAGCAGTACTTC
CASRGGTYEQYF
>16|NA|NA|TRBV9|TRBJ2-2
TGTGCCAGCAGCGTAGTAGGGGGAAAGAGGACCGGGGAGCTGTTTTTT
CASSVVGGKRTGELFF
>16|NA|NA|TRBV7-9|TRBJ1-2
TGTGCCAGCAGCTTAGAGGGGACTCCTCCCCTACTTGGCTACACCTTC
CASSLEGTPPLLGYTF
>16|NA|NA|TRBV9|TRBJ2-1
TGTGCCAGCAGCGTAGGAGGAAGTGGATCCGACAATGAGCAGTTCTTC
CASSVGGSGSDNEQFF
>14|NA|NA|TRBV11-2|TRBJ1-6
TGTGCCAGCAGCCCAGACAGCTGGCATTCACCCCTCCACTTT
CASSPDSWHSPLHF
>17|NA|NA|TRBV5-5|TRBJ2-7
TGTGCCAGCAGCTCTTCAGGGTCGTCGGTGCCATTGTGGGAGCAGTACTTC
CASSSSGSSVPLWEQYF
>15|NA|once|TRBV5-1|TRBJ1-1
TGCGCCAGCAGCTTGGAGGGACACAGGAACACTGAAGCTTTCTTT
CASSLEGHRNTEAFF
>13|NA|NA|TRBV30|TRBJ1-5
TGTGCCTGGAGTGTTAGGAGAGGGAGCCCCCAGCATTTT
CAWSVRRGSPQHF
>13|NA|NA|TRBV5-4|TRBJ1-1
TGTGCCAGCAGCTTTGTAAGGGGCACTGAAGCTTTCTTT
CASSFVRGTEAFF
>19|NA|NA|TRBV4-1|TRBJ1-1
TGCGCCAGCAGCCAAGGTTCAGATTGGCGAGCGATAATGAACACTGAAGCTTTCTTT
CASSQGSDWRAIMNTEAFF
>15|NA|few|TRBV4-2|TRBJ1-1
TGTGCCAGCAGCCTCGACGGTCCGGGAGGAACTGAAGCTTTCTTT
CASSLDGPGGTEAFF
>12|NA|NA|TRBV7-9|TRBJ2-7
TGTGCCAGCAGCCCCTCGGGGTACGAGCAGTACTTC
CASSPSGYEQYF
>15|TRBD1|NA|TRBV6-1|TRBJ1-3
TGTGCCAGCAGAACCACGGGACAGTCTGGAAACACCATATATTTT
CASRTTGQSGNTIYF
>16|NA|NA|TRBV29-1|TRBJ2-1
TGCAGCTGTCGGGCGGGCCTGGCTACCAGGAACAATGAGCAGTTCTTC
CSCRAGLATRNNEQFF
>13|NA|NA|TRBV7-6|TRBJ1-1
TGTGCCAGCAGCCCGACTCGGGTTAGTGAAGCTTTCTTT
CASSPTRVSEAFF
>14|NA|NA|TRBV28|TRBJ2-4
TGTGCCAGCAGTTTATTCCCGGGGAAAAACATTCAGTACTTC
CASSLFPGKNIQYF
>14|TRBD1|NA|TRBV6-5|TRBJ1-5
TGTGCCAGCAGAGAGACAGGGCCAAATCAGCCCCAGCATTTT
CASRETGPNQPQHF
>13|NA|NA|TRBV28|TRBJ2-7
TGTGCCAGCAGTGAGGCTGGGGGGAGCGAGCAGTACTTC
CASSEAGGSEQYF
>16|NA|NA|TRBV14|TRBJ2-3
TGTGCCAGCAGCCAAGCATGGGGCAGAGCCACAGATACGCAGTATTTT
CASSQAWGRATDTQYF
>15|TRBD1|NA|TRBV7-9|TRBJ2-1
TGTGCCAGCAGCTTACCGGGACAGGGGGCCGCCGGGCAGTTCTTC
CASSLPGQGAAGQFF
>14|NA|few|TRBV9|TRBJ2-7
TGTGCCAGCAGCGTAGGAGGGGGGGGCCTCGAGCAGTACTTC
CASSVGGGGLEQYF
>17|TRBD2|few|TRBV11-2|TRBJ2-2
TGTGCCAGCAGCACCGTTCGGCTAGCGGCGAACACCGGGGAGCTGTTTTTT
CASSTVRLAANTGELFF
>13|NA|few|TRBV25-1|TRBJ1-4
TGTGCCAGCAGGGACAGAAAGGATGAAAAACTGTTTTTT
CASRDRKDEKLFF
>12|TRBD1|NA|TRBV6-4|TRBJ2-7
TGTGCCAGCAGACTAAAAAGGACAGGGCCGTACTTC
CASRLKRTGPYF
>18|TRBD1|NA|TRBV9|TRBJ2-6
TGTGCCAGCAGCGTGGGGACAGGGCGGAGCTCTGGGGCCAACGTCCTGACTTTC
CASSVGTGRSSGANVLTF
>16|TRBD2|few|TRBV7-3|TRBJ2-1
TGTGCCAGCACAAATGGGGCGGGGGGGCGGAAGGGTGAGCAGTTCTTC
CASTNGAGGRKGEQFF
>11|NA|NA|TRBV5-8|TRBJ1-5
TGTGCCAGCAGCCGCGACAGGACCCAGCATTTT
CASSRDRTQHF